This entry lists 6 T cell receptor beta chains sequenced from one sample in a study of cytomegalovirus exposure and HLA in healthy donors. PCR amplification relied on 60 Vbeta primers (plus 13 Jbeta primers). Sequenced by immunoSEQ multiplex PCR; TCRdb stores in-frame clones only, minus some. The table has around 100,000 clones, approximately 73% seen once. The sample comprised PBMCs. These receptor sequences come from a woman aged 45 to 65 in good health and CMV-seropositive.

J is TRBJ1-2 and V is TRBV5-4; D perhaps matches TRBD1 (5 bases). The CDR3 loop spans 16 amino acids. Between the trimmed V and J ends, which lost 0 bases and 3 bases, there was a span of 15 bases. Germline CDR1 SGHNT, CDR2 YYREEE (reference sequence). As DNA, the CDR3 is TGTGCCAGCAGCTTGGGGCAGGGAGGGAATTACTATGGCTACACCTTC. It specifies CASSLGQGGNYYGYTF.

This chain connects TRBV18 to TRBJ1-6, with a weak D call TRBD1 (5 bases). The CDR3 covers 14 residues. The ends were cut back, 3 bases at V and 10 bases at J, with 13 bases in the middle. Germline V gives CDR1 KGHSH, CDR2 LQKENI. The CDR3 protein is CASSPGRVGSPLHF. The CDR3 bases are TGTGCCAGCTCACCGGGCAGGGTGGGCTCACCCCTCCACTTT.

This rearrangement joins TRBV6-5 to TRBJ1-1, with D unresolved. The V gene's germline CDR1 is MNHEY and CDR2 SVGAGI. V was clipped by 4 bases and J by 7 bases, with 10 bases between them. The CDR3 consists of 12 residues. The CDR3 DNA sequence: TGTGCCAGCAGTTCTGTTAGACTTGAAGCTTTCTTT. Protein product: CASSSVRLEAFF.

The chain couples TRBV7-9 to TRBJ1-1, with 7 bases identical to TRBD1. Germline V lookup: CDR1 SEHNR, CDR2 FQNEAQ (reference sequence). This CDR3 comprises 17 residues. Germline trimming cut 4 bases from V and 0 bases from J; bases unmatched to any gene: 11. CDR3 loop: CASSSEGMTGLNTEAFF. The CDR3 DNA reads as TGTGCCAGCAGCTCCGAGGGCATGACAGGGCTGAACACTGAAGCTTTCTTT.

DNA for the CDR3: TGCGCCAGCGGTTCTGGTAGCGGGGTTTCGTCGGTTTCGAGCTCCTACAATGAGCAGTTCTTC. This encodes CASGSGSGVSSVSSSYNEQFF. V gene TRBV10-2 combines with J gene TRBJ2-1; 8 positions match TRBD2. The germline CDR1 and CDR2 sequences are WSHSY and SAAADI. The CDR3 covers 21 residues. V shed 8 bases and J 0 bases; nucleotides not matched to a gene: 24.

This clone was counted a single time. CDR3 nucleotides: TGTGCCAGCCACAGGGAAAGCTCCTACGAGCAGTACTTC. Its translation: CASHRESSYEQYF. This chain joins TRBV18 and TRBJ2-7; D is perhaps TRBD1 (6 bases). This CDR3 has 13 residues. CDR1 is KGHSH, CDR2 LQKENI, per germline. Trimming stripped 8 bases from V and 0 bases from J, with 11 bases between.